Below are 29 T cell receptor beta chains sequenced from a single sample in a study of cytomegalovirus exposure and HLA in healthy donors. The PCR had 60 Vbeta and 13 Jbeta primers. The method was immunoSEQ multiplex PCR; TCRdb's version includes in-frame clones alone and lacks a portion of them. The data show approximately 84,000 clones, 60% to 80% seen once. The sequenced sample was PBMCs. Source of these receptors: a man aged 35-49 years in good health and CMV-seronegative.

The CDR3: CASSLTGLNTGELFF. The CDR3 DNA is TGCGCCAGCAGCTTGACAGGGCTGAACACCGGGGAGCTGTTTTTT. The chain uses TRBV5-1 and TRBJ2-2; a possible D gene is TRBD1 (6 bases). The CDR3 totals 15 residues. V was pared by 1 base and J by 1 base, with 8 bases between. Per the germline V gene, CDR1 is SGHRS and CDR2 is YFSETQ.

The V gene is TRBV28, the J gene TRBJ1-1, with D maybe TRBD1 (5 bases). This CDR3 is 15 amino acids long. V was cut by 1 base and J by 5 bases, with 14 bases left in between. Germline V CDR1 and CDR2: MDHEN, SYDVKM. This CDR3 reads CASSLYRSGLTEAFF. CDR3 DNA sequence: TGTGCCAGCAGTTTATATCGGTCAGGGTTAACTGAAGCTTTCTTT. Together with reference TRBV28 and TRBJ1-1, the CDR3 gives the full variable domain: DVKVTQSSRYLVKRTGEKVFLECVQDMDHENMFWYRQDPGLGLRLIYFSYDVKMKEKGDIPEGYSVSREKKERFSLILESASTNQTSMYLCASSLYRSGLTEAFFGQGTRLTVV.

This clone was detected once. The chain employs TRBV7-9 and TRBJ1-2; 7 bases are a match to TRBD1. CDR3 size: 13 residues. With V trimmed by 1 base and J by 7 bases, 3 bases remained unmatched. Germline CDR1 reads SEHNR; CDR2 reads FQNEAQ (reference sequence). The CDR3 sequence is CASSLEGASGYTF. As DNA, the CDR3 is TGTGCCAGCAGCTTAGAGGGGGCATCTGGCTACACCTTC.

This chain uses TRBV6-1 with TRBJ1-5, with D unresolved. This CDR3 is built from 14 residues. The V end was cut by 0 bases, the J end by 5 bases, with 8 bases between. Germline V gene lookup returns CDR1 MNHNS and CDR2 SASEGT. The CDR3 coding sequence is TGTGCCAGCAGTGAAGCGAGGATGGATCAGCCCCAGCATTTT. This translates into CASSEARMDQPQHF.

V usage is TRBV10-1 and J usage is TRBJ2-1; 11 bases agree with TRBD1. The germline CDR1 and CDR2 sequences are WNHNN and SYGVQD (reference sequence). The CDR3 loop spans 16 amino acids. V was pared by 5 bases and J by 7 bases, with 10 bases of the junction left unmatched. CDR3 DNA: TGCGCCAGCAGTCAAAAGGGACAGGGGGACTTTAATGAGCAGTTCTTC. Translation: CASSQKGQGDFNEQFF.

CDR3 residues: CAWSRGQGTGDTIYF. CDR3 nucleotide sequence: TGTGCCTGGAGTCGCGGACAGGGAACGGGAGACACCATATATTTT. This chain links TRBV30 with TRBJ1-3, with 8 bases identical to TRBD1. The CDR3 has 15 residues. Germline CDR1 GTSNPN, CDR2 SVGIG (reference sequence). The V and J ends lost 2 bases and 8 bases, in that order; junction bases with no gene match: 11.

V gene TRBV6-5 combines with J gene TRBJ2-2; a possible D gene is TRBD1 (6 bases). CDR1 is MNHEY and CDR2 is SVGAGI in the germline V gene. V lost 8 bases and J 6 bases, leaving 16 bases between the germline ends. This CDR3 comprises 14 residues. The CDR3 region has the DNA TGTGCCAGCGGGCAGGGGTTGATGGCCGGGGAGCTGTTTTTT. This codes for CASGQGLMAGELFF.

This chain uses TRBV5-1 with TRBJ2-1, with D possibly TRBD2 on 6 matching bases. This CDR3 spans 16 amino acids. Germline V CDR1 and CDR2: SGHRS, YFSETQ. Trimming stripped 4 bases from V and 7 bases from J, with 21 bases between. As DNA, the CDR3 is TGCGCCAGCAGCGACCGGACTACCTCATCGGGGAATGAGCAGTTCTTC. It yields the protein CASSDRTTSSGNEQFF.

The chain carries TRBV15 and TRBJ1-1, with 9 positions matching TRBD1. Germline trimming cut 4 bases from V and 5 bases from J; bases unmatched to any gene: 8. This CDR3 has 15 amino acids. Germline V gene sequence: CDR1 LNHNV, CDR2 YYDKDF (reference sequence). The CDR3 DNA reads TGTGCCACCAGCATCGCCGGGACAGGGAGGACTGAAGCTTTCTTT. Translation gives CATSIAGTGRTEAFF.

The CDR3 coding sequence is TGTGCCACCCGGTTCGATTCACCCCTCCACTTT. It yields the protein CATRFDSPLHF. The rearrangement joins TRBV28 to TRBJ1-6; the D is unclear. The CDR3 is 11 residues long. The V gene's germline CDR1 is MDHEN and CDR2 SYDVKM. The V gene lost 10 bases and the J gene lost 8 bases, with 9 bases spanning the gap.

This clone was detected a few times. The J gene is TRBJ1-1, the V gene TRBV28, with D possibly TRBD1 on 6 matching bases. The germline gives CDR1 MDHEN, CDR2 SYDVKM. The V end lost 3 bases, the J end lost 8 bases, and 16 bases lay between the germline ends. The CDR3 consists of 14 residues. CDR3 bases: TGTGCCAGCAGTTTGCAAGGACAGACCCGGGAAGCTTTCTTT. Residues: CASSLQGQTREAFF.

The genes are TRBV11-2 and TRBJ2-5; 7 bases are a match to TRBD2. Germline trimming cut 1 base from V and 0 bases from J; bases unmatched to any gene: 5. This CDR3 is 16 amino acids long. Germline CDR1 reads SGHAT; CDR2 reads FQNNGV. The CDR3 protein is CASSLVKREYQETQYF. In nucleotides, the CDR3 is TGTGCCAGCAGCTTAGTCAAGCGGGAATACCAAGAGACCCAGTACTTC.

The V gene is TRBV7-6, the J gene TRBJ1-3, with no clear D. CDR3 size: 12 residues. Trimming cost V 5 bases and J 6 bases, with 8 bases left between them. Germline CDR1 reads SGHVS; CDR2 reads FNYEAQ. CDR3 sequence reads: CASSQSVNTIYF. CDR3 nucleotide sequence: TGTGCCAGCAGCCAGTCCGTAAACACCATATATTTT.

The chain joins TRBV10-3 to TRBJ2-6; possible D gene TRBD1, 5 bases. The V and J ends lost 2 bases and 4 bases respectively, with 9 bases between them. The length of the CDR3 is 15 residues. Germline V gives CDR1 ENHRY, CDR2 SYGVKD. Written as DNA, the CDR3 is TGTGCCATCAGTGAGAGGGGTGAAGGGGCCAACGTCCTGACTTTC. The encoded protein is CAISERGEGANVLTF.

The chain combines TRBV10-2 with TRBJ2-7; 9 bases line up with TRBD1. Germline trimming cut 0 bases from V and 2 bases from J; bases unmatched to any gene: 8. The CDR3 is made up of 17 amino acids. Germline lookup yields CDR1 WSHSY and CDR2 SAAADI. Here the CDR3 reads CASSESMGQGGTYEQYF. The CDR3 DNA follows: TGCGCCAGCAGTGAGTCGATGGGACAGGGAGGAACCTACGAGCAGTACTTC.

The chain couples TRBV7-3 to TRBJ2-1; 7 bases are a match to TRBD2. CDR1 is SGHTA, CDR2 FQGTGA, per germline. V was clipped by 8 bases and J by 3 bases; unmatched bases: 10. The CDR3 has 15 amino acids. The CDR3 DNA is TGTGCCAGCGCCACCTCTAGCGGATACTACAATGAGCAGTTCTTC. The encoded protein is CASATSSGYYNEQFF.

This clone was recorded only once. This chain joins TRBV29-1 and TRBJ2-1, with D tentatively TRBD2 (5 bases). CDR1 SQVTM and CDR2 ANQGSEA come from the germline V gene. Trimming took off 3 bases at V and 7 bases at J, with 13 bases between the two ends. This CDR3 contains 13 residues. The CDR3 DNA is TGCAGCGTTGACTCGGGGAGAACGAATGAGCAGTTCTTC. It is translated as CSVDSGRTNEQFF.

The J gene is TRBJ2-7, the V gene TRBV4-1; D possibly corresponds to TRBD1 (6 bases). Per germline, CDR1 MGHRA and CDR2 YSYEKL. The V gene lost 0 bases and the J gene lost 2 bases, with 11 bases spanning the gap. This CDR3 is built from 15 residues. CDR3 bases: TGCGCCAGCAGCCAAGAGCCAGGGGCTACCTACGAGCAGTACTTC. It yields the protein CASSQEPGATYEQYF.

The J gene is TRBJ2-3, the V gene TRBV7-9, with 10 bases lining up with TRBD2. Per the germline V gene, CDR1 is SEHNR and CDR2 is FQNEAQ (reference sequence). The CDR3 loop spans 13 amino acids. Germline trimming cut 8 bases from V and 4 bases from J; bases unmatched to any gene: 3. The CDR3 protein is CASWTSGADTQYF. The CDR3 DNA reads TGTGCCAGCTGGACTAGCGGTGCAGATACGCAGTATTTT.

The table lists this clone with a few counts. A read error may account for a junction end that differs from germline. The V call is TRBV7-9, the J call TRBJ1-1; 8 nucleotides align to TRBD1. Germline V gene sequence: CDR1 SEHNR, CDR2 FQNEAQ (reference sequence). The length of the CDR3 is 14 residues. CDR3 in amino acids: CSSSLAQGDTEAFF. CDR3 nucleotide sequence: TGTTCCAGCAGCTTAGCACAGGGGGACACTGAAGCTTTCTTT.

This sequence joins TRBV7-3 and TRBJ2-7, with 8 nucleotides matching TRBD1. V lost 4 bases to trimming and J lost 2 bases; unmatched junction nucleotides: 4. Germline V gives CDR1 SGHTA, CDR2 FQGTGA. CDR3 length: 14 residues. CDR3 DNA: TGTGCCAGCAGCTCGCAGGGGGCCGCCTACGAGCAGTACTTC. Protein sequence: CASSSQGAAYEQYF.

The genes are TRBV5-1 and TRBJ2-2; D is possibly TRBD1 (7 bases). The V end lost 4 bases, the J end lost 3 bases, and 19 bases lay between the germline ends. This CDR3 contains 17 residues. Germline V gene sequence: CDR1 SGHRS, CDR2 YFSETQ. Here the CDR3 reads CASSISLDREDTGELFF. The CDR3 DNA sequence: TGCGCCAGCAGCATTTCGCTCGACAGGGAGGACACCGGGGAGCTGTTTTTT.

V gene TRBV7-9 combines with J gene TRBJ1-1; no reliable D call. Germline CDR1 reads SEHNR; CDR2 reads FQNEAQ (reference sequence). Trimming took off 5 bases at V and 5 bases at J, with 18 bases between the two ends. The CDR3 length is 15 residues. CDR3 protein: CASSQATHVTTEAFF. The CDR3 DNA reads as TGTGCCAGCAGCCAAGCGACGCACGTGACGACTGAAGCTTTCTTT.

This clone appeared a few times. The rearrangement links TRBV30 to TRBJ1-2; the match to TRBD1 covers 7 bases. Germline V gene data show CDR1 as GTSNPN and CDR2 as SVGIG (reference sequence). This CDR3 has 15 residues. V trimming: 5 bases; J trimming: 8 bases; junction bases outside the gene matches: 17. CDR3 sequence (DNA): TGTGCCTGGCGTCCCCCAGACAGGGAAGGTAAAGGCTACACCTTC. Amino acid sequence: CAWRPPDREGKGYTF.

V gene TRBV5-4 combines with J gene TRBJ2-7, with 8 bases matching TRBD1. The CDR3 contains 16 residues. Trimming cost V 3 bases and J 0 bases; bases outside gene matches: 8. CDR1 SGHNT and CDR2 YYREEE come from the germline V gene (reference sequence). The CDR3 spells CASSSWRDRSSYEQYF. CDR3 coding DNA: TGTGCCAGCAGCTCTTGGCGGGACAGGAGCTCCTACGAGCAGTACTTC.

J is TRBJ1-1 and V is TRBV4-1; D is unresolved. CDR1 is MGHRA and CDR2 is YSYEKL in the germline V gene. V shed 4 bases and J shed 3 bases, with 9 bases lying between them. This CDR3 is built from 13 residues. The CDR3 nucleotides read TGCGCCAGCAGCCCTCCGAGGGACACTGAAGCTTTCTTT. Its translation: CASSPPRDTEAFF.

This sequence joins TRBV28 and TRBJ2-7; 10 positions match TRBD1. The CDR3 loop spans 17 amino acids. V lost 6 bases, J lost 6 bases, and 17 bases stayed unmatched. From germline, CDR1 is MDHEN and CDR2 SYDVKM. In DNA, the CDR3 is TGTGCCAGCAGCGAGGAGGTGGGTGGGACAGGGGTCGGCGAGCAGTACTTC. This sequence encodes CASSEEVGGTGVGEQYF.

In its sample, this clone was seen once. V is TRBV6-1 and J is TRBJ2-1; D may be TRBD2 (6 bases). There are 14 residues in the CDR3. Per germline, CDR1 MNHNS and CDR2 SASEGT. With 6 bases removed from V and 6 bases from J, the gap between germline ends came to 15 bases. CDR3 DNA: TGTGCCAGCAGCAGCGGCGGACTAATCAATGAGCAGTTCTTC. It is translated as CASSSGGLINEQFF.

The chain joins TRBV4-1 to TRBJ2-1; the match to TRBD2 covers 10 bases. Germline-derived CDR1 and CDR2 are MGHRA and YSYEKL. J lost 8 bases, V lost 1 base, and 5 bases had no gene match. The CDR3 loop spans 15 amino acids. CDR3 sequence (DNA): TGCGCCAGCAGCCAAGTTTCTAGCGGGAGCTATGAGCAGTTCTTC. Its translation is CASSQVSSGSYEQFF.